The clone carrying this T cell receptor beta chain showed up many times. Each CDR3 protein gets one entry after TCRdb re-called the 5' RACE reads with MiXCR. The data contain 200,000 to 250,000 distinct CDR3 sequences, around 24% of them seen just once; the ten biggest clones take up under 7%. There are 13 residues in the CDR3. Trimming stripped 2 bases from V and 8 bases from J, with 12 bases between. The germline V gene has CDR1 SGHTA and CDR2 FQGNSA. The data originate from a study of CD8 T cells in ankylosing spondylitis. The sample was blood, either unsorted or a sorted T cell fraction (not recorded which). The chain uses TRBV7-2 and TRBJ1-1; D possibly corresponds to TRBD1 (5 bases). The clonotype comes from a male donor with ankylosing spondylitis or in good health (not recorded which). As DNA, the CDR3 is TGTGCCAGCAGCTTACTGGGGGAAGGGGAAGCTTTCTTT. This translates into CASSLLGEGEAFF.